The 21 T cell receptor beta chains in this list originate from one sample, sequenced in a study of T-cell reconstitution after alpha-beta-depleted transplantation in children. This sample's TCRbeta library carried unique molecular identifier barcodes. TCRdb analysed the PCR reads with MiXCR anew, one entry per CDR3 protein. The data hold about 400,000 distinct CDR3 sequences, with about a fifth observed a single time. The sample in question was PBMCs from the stem cell graft donor, obtained from the stem cell graft. Receptors originate from a human donor who donated a stem cell graft to a child with acute myeloid leukemia.

The chain carries TRBV7-9 and TRBJ1-1; 7 nucleotides line up with TRBD1. The length of the CDR3 is 14 residues. Germline-derived CDR1 and CDR2 are SEHNR and FQNEAQ (reference sequence). J was trimmed by 1 base and V by 5 bases; bases with no gene match: 4. In DNA, the CDR3 is TGTGCCAGCAGCCTGACAGGGTCGAACACTGAAGCTTTCTTT. Translating it yields CASSLTGSNTEAFF.

This chain connects TRBV20-1 to TRBJ2-3, with TRBD2 identical over 7 bases. Germline CDR1 and CDR2: DFQATT and SNEGSKA (reference sequence). Trimming at V came to 7 bases and at J to 4 bases, leaving 14 bases not matched to a gene. This CDR3 has 15 residues. CDR3 sequence: CSVPTIGRLPDTQYF. CDR3 sequence (DNA): TGCAGTGTCCCCACGATCGGGAGGTTGCCAGATACGCAGTATTTT.

V is TRBV28 and J is TRBJ2-7; D not resolved. CDR1 and CDR2 from the germline V gene are MDHEN and SYDVKM. The CDR3 extends over 12 amino acids. V was trimmed by 6 bases and J by 5 bases, leaving 11 bases between them. CDR3 amino acids: CASRSNLHEQYF. Here the CDR3 DNA reads TGTGCCAGCAGGTCCAATTTACACGAGCAGTACTTC.

The chain carries TRBV7-2 and TRBJ2-7; no clear D gene. There are 16 residues in the CDR3. Germline assignment: CDR1 SGHTA and CDR2 FQGNSA. V lost 0 bases, J lost 4 bases, and 16 bases lay in between. In DNA, the CDR3 is TGTGCCAGCAGCTTAGCCCGTATCACCCATAGTTACGAGCAGTACTTC. Translated: CASSLARITHSYEQYF.

The chain has TRBV7-6 and TRBJ2-7; TRBD2 matches at 10 bases. This CDR3 has 15 amino acids. Germline CDR1 SGHVS, CDR2 FNYEAQ. V lost 2 bases to trimming and J lost 2 bases; unmatched junction nucleotides: 3. The CDR3 here is CASSLLAGVAYEQYF. CDR3 sequence (DNA): TGTGCCAGCAGCTTACTAGCGGGAGTCGCCTACGAGCAGTACTTC.

The chain has TRBV5-1 and TRBJ2-3; TRBD1 aligns across 8 bases. Germline V gene lookup returns CDR1 SGHRS and CDR2 YFSETQ. The CDR3 length is 15 residues. J gave up 3 bases and V 0 bases, and 3 bases lay outside the gene matches. The CDR3 sequence is CASSLGDRRTDTQYF. The CDR3 DNA follows: TGCGCCAGCAGCTTGGGGGACAGGAGAACAGATACGCAGTATTTT.

This chain links TRBV6-4 with TRBJ1-2; D is unresolved. Germline values: CDR1 MRHNA, CDR2 SNTAGT. Trimming stripped 6 bases from V and 2 bases from J, with 16 bases between. The CDR3 is 15 amino acids. The CDR3 sequence is CASRPQDAANYGYTF. The CDR3 DNA reads TGTGCCAGCAGACCCCAGGACGCCGCGAACTATGGCTACACCTTC.

For this clonotype: An end of the junction does not agree with germline; a read error may underlie this. The rearrangement joins TRBV29-1 to TRBJ1-5; TRBD1 matches at 9 bases. The CDR3 has 13 residues. The germline V gene has CDR1 SQVTM and CDR2 ANQGSEA. CDR3 DNA: TGCCGCGTTAGGACAGGGGACTATCAGCCCCAGCATTTT. This translates into CRVRTGDYQPQHF.

The sample holds a few counts of this clonotype. The chain recombines TRBV29-1 with TRBJ2-7; 9 positions match TRBD1. Germline CDR1 is SQVTM and CDR2 is ANQGSEA. The junction had 9 bases not matched to a gene; V was cut back by 4 bases and J by 2 bases. The CDR3 consists of 15 residues. CDR3 sequence reads: CSVAGPDRGPYEQYF. The DNA for the CDR3 is TGCAGCGTTGCGGGTCCGGACAGGGGACCCTACGAGCAGTACTTC.

In its sample, this clonotype was seen a few times. The rearrangement uses TRBV28 and TRBJ1-2; D may be TRBD1 (6 bases). This CDR3 is 13 amino acids long. V was pared by 10 bases and J by 4 bases, with 16 bases between. Germline values: CDR1 MDHEN, CDR2 SYDVKM. The CDR3 here is CATHRGQGYGYTF. CDR3 in DNA: TGTGCCACCCACCGGGGGCAGGGCTATGGCTACACCTTC.

This clonotype was seen many times. The chain employs TRBV20-1 and TRBJ2-3; the D gene is possibly TRBD2 (6 bases). Per germline, CDR1 DFQATT and CDR2 SNEGSKA (reference sequence). The CDR3 runs to 14 residues. Trimming removed 5 bases at V and 5 bases at J, with 17 bases between. CDR3 DNA sequence: TGCAGTGCTCTTGACTTGGCGGGAAGAGATACGCAGTATTTT. Residues: CSALDLAGRDTQYF.

This clonotype has just a few counts. The chain carries TRBV28 and TRBJ2-1; the D is unclear. Germline CDR1 and CDR2: MDHEN and SYDVKM. This CDR3 spans 15 amino acids. V was trimmed by 3 bases and J by 0 bases, leaving 9 bases between them. CDR3 region: CASSFYQSSYNEQFF. The DNA of the CDR3 is TGTGCCAGCAGTTTTTACCAGAGCTCCTACAATGAGCAGTTCTTC. Complete variable domain (other parts from reference TRBV28 and TRBJ2-1): DVKVTQSSRYLVKRTGEKVFLECVQDMDHENMFWYRQDPGLGLRLIYFSYDVKMKEKGDIPEGYSVSREKKERFSLILESASTNQTSMYLCASSFYQSSYNEQFFGPGTRLTVL.

J is TRBJ2-3 and V is TRBV7-8; a weak D match, TRBD1 (6 bases). CDR3 length: 13 amino acids. The V end lost 6 bases, the J end lost 3 bases, and 10 bases lay between the germline ends. Germline V gene lookup returns CDR1 SGHVS and CDR2 FQNEAQ. The CDR3 loop is CASRLRGTDTQYF. CDR3 coding DNA: TGTGCCAGCAGACTAAGGGGGACAGATACGCAGTATTTT.

This clonotype was observed at least ten times. For the CDR3, the DNA is TGCAGCGTTGAAGGGACTAGCGGGGATGCCTACGAGCAGTACTTC. This sequence encodes CSVEGTSGDAYEQYF. The V call is TRBV29-1, the J call TRBJ2-7; TRBD2 agrees at 12 bases. Germline-derived CDR1 and CDR2 are SQVTM and ANQGSEA. J lost 2 bases, V lost 1 base, and 3 bases had no gene match. This CDR3 has 15 residues.

The chain combines TRBV12-3 or TRBV12-4 with TRBJ2-7; D remains ambiguous. Trimming removed 3 bases from V and 4 bases from J, with 13 bases in between. The CDR3 consists of 14 residues. In DNA form, the CDR3 reads TGTGCCAGCAGTTTCATTGGAGAATTTTACGAGCAGTACTTC. The encoded protein is CASSFIGEFYEQYF.

The chain combines TRBV11-2 with TRBJ1-1; D ambiguous. The germline gives CDR1 SGHAT, CDR2 FQNNGV. CDR3 size: 16 residues. The V gene lost 6 bases and the J gene lost 0 bases, with 17 bases spanning the gap. Here the CDR3 reads CASRIFPGAMNTEAFF. The CDR3 DNA is TGTGCCAGCAGGATTTTTCCGGGTGCCATGAACACTGAAGCTTTCTTT.

This clonotype has at least ten counts. This chain uses TRBV7-6 with TRBJ1-1; D remains unclear. The germline V gene has CDR1 SGHVS and CDR2 FNYEAQ. CDR3 length: 13 residues. V was shortened by 2 bases and J by 3 bases, with 7 bases between the two germline ends. This CDR3 is CASSLQFDTEAFF. The CDR3 DNA sequence: TGTGCCAGCAGCTTACAGTTTGACACTGAAGCTTTCTTT.

This clonotype was found a few times. V usage is TRBV7-2 and J usage is TRBJ2-3, with a weak D call TRBD2 (6 bases). The length of the CDR3 is 16 residues. The ends were cut back, 5 bases at V and 1 base at J, with 16 bases in the middle. CDR1 is SGHTA, CDR2 FQGNSA, per germline. CDR3 DNA: TGTGCCAGCAGCCGTCCTGGTCTAGCGCGCACAGATACGCAGTATTTT. It codes for CASSRPGLARTDTQYF.

This clonotype has only a few counts. The rearrangement links TRBV2 to TRBJ1-4; D gene ambiguous. There are 11 residues in the CDR3. The V end lost 7 bases, the J end lost 6 bases, and 6 bases lay between the germline ends. Per germline, CDR1 SNHLY and CDR2 FYNNEI. The CDR3 protein is CASMGDEKLFF. The CDR3 DNA sequence: TGTGCCAGCATGGGAGATGAAAAACTGTTTTTT.

This clonotype was seen a handful of times. This chain connects TRBV20-1 to TRBJ1-1; D might be TRBD1 (5 bases). The CDR3 consists of 15 residues. The germline CDR1 and CDR2 sequences are DFQATT and SNEGSKA (reference sequence). V was shortened by 1 base and J by 1 base, with 13 bases between the two germline ends. CDR3 protein: CSARVVVTGNTEAFF. In DNA, the CDR3 is TGCAGTGCTAGAGTTGTTGTAACAGGGAACACTGAAGCTTTCTTT.

Only a few counts were recorded for this clonotype. J is TRBJ1-1 and V is TRBV10-3; D remains ambiguous. Trimming stripped 10 bases from V and 0 bases from J, with 18 bases between. From germline, CDR1 is ENHRY and CDR2 SYGVKD. The CDR3 loop spans 15 amino acids. This chain's CDR3 is CATLGQLNLNTEAFF. The CDR3 bases are TGTGCCACCCTAGGCCAGCTTAACCTGAACACTGAAGCTTTCTTT.